Shown below are 19 T cell receptor beta chains from a single sample sequenced in a study of persistence of HIV-infected CD4 T cells. This was the immunoSEQ version 4 assay in survey mode. The assay was immunoSEQ multiplex PCR, and TCRdb's table has in-frame clones only and misses some. The data hold some 45,000 clones, with around 89% observed a single time. Anti-CD3/anti-CD28 beads served as a nonspecific positive control stimulus. Sorting selected CD4+ T cells upregulating both CD40 ligand and CD69. Antigens for these TCRs are unknown. The source material was CD4+ T cells sorted from PBMCs after approximately 19-hour stimulation, sampled from a patient who received antiretroviral therapy. Receptor source: an adult woman with HIV who was CMV-seropositive.

This sequence joins TRBV27 and TRBJ1-5; no definite D call. Germline lookup yields CDR1 MNHEY and CDR2 SMNVEV (reference sequence). The CDR3 length is 13 residues. V gave up 5 bases and J gave up 2 bases, with 7 bases separating them. CDR3 coding DNA: TGTGCCAGCAGTCATCAGGGCAATCAGCCCCAGCATTTT. Residues: CASSHQGNQPQHF.

This clone was seen only once. The J gene is TRBJ1-5, the V gene TRBV24-1; possible D gene TRBD1, 6 bases. Deletions cut 5 bases from V and 6 bases from J, with 13 bases between. The CDR3 runs to 14 residues. Germline V gene data show CDR1 as KGHDR and CDR2 as SFDVKD. CDR3 in amino acids: CATSGGALGQPQHF. The CDR3 DNA reads as TGTGCCACCAGTGGGGGGGCGCTTGGTCAGCCCCAGCATTTT.

The V call is TRBV3-1 (or the pseudogene TRBV3-2), the J call TRBJ2-1; D ambiguous. The CDR3 covers 12 residues. Germline CDR1 is LGHDT and CDR2 is YNNKEL (reference sequence). Trimming removed 0 bases at V and 8 bases at J, with 5 bases between. The CDR3 sequence is CASSQDLHEQFF. The CDR3 DNA reads TGTGCCAGCAGCCAAGATCTTCATGAGCAGTTCTTC.

V is TRBV2 and J is TRBJ2-1; 8 bases line up with TRBD2. V lost 5 bases, J lost 7 bases, and 13 bases stayed unmatched. The CDR3 spans 16 residues. CDR1 and CDR2 (germline): SNHLY, FYNNEI. The CDR3 here is CASSPDLRGVGNEQFF. The CDR3, as DNA: TGTGCCAGCAGTCCCGATTTGCGGGGGGTTGGGAATGAGCAGTTCTTC.

The V call is TRBV19, the J call TRBJ1-1; TRBD1 agrees at 8 bases. Germline CDR1 LNHDA, CDR2 SQIVND (reference sequence). The CDR3 runs to 13 residues. J lost 1 base, V lost 9 bases, and 4 bases had no gene match. This CDR3 is CASSGGGNTEAFF. The CDR3 nucleotides read TGTGCCAGCTCAGGGGGCGGGAACACTGAAGCTTTCTTT.

The genes are TRBV20-1 and TRBJ2-1, with D unresolved. The CDR3 runs to 11 residues. Germline V gene lookup returns CDR1 DFQATT and CDR2 SNEGSKA (reference sequence). V lost 6 bases, J lost 5 bases, and 8 bases lay in between. CDR3 sequence (DNA): TGCAGTGCCCAGGATCACAATGAGCAGTTCTTC. It translates to CSAQDHNEQFF.

The rearrangement joins TRBV9 to TRBJ1-2; D is unresolved. CDR1 is SGDLS and CDR2 is YYNGEE in the germline V gene. V lost 3 bases, J lost 4 bases, and 10 bases lay in between. The CDR3 has 13 residues. The CDR3 is CASSGELVYGYTF. Here the CDR3 DNA reads TGTGCCAGCAGCGGAGAGTTGGTCTATGGCTACACCTTC.

This chain joins TRBV9 and TRBJ1-1; D is uncertain. This CDR3 comprises 14 residues. Germline CDR1 SGDLS, CDR2 YYNGEE. Trimming removed 4 bases at V and 4 bases at J, with 14 bases between. CDR3 region: CASSPRGWSTEAFF. CDR3 DNA sequence: TGTGCCAGCAGCCCTCGGGGATGGAGCACTGAAGCTTTCTTT.

The genes are TRBV9 and TRBJ1-1; D remains ambiguous. Germline CDR1 reads SGDLS; CDR2 reads YYNGEE. The CDR3 length is 12 residues. V gave up 0 bases and J gave up 4 bases, with 4 bases separating them. The CDR3: CASSVGGTEAFF. Written as DNA, the CDR3 is TGTGCCAGCAGCGTAGGTGGCACTGAAGCTTTCTTT.

The chain joins TRBV15 to TRBJ1-4, with D maybe TRBD1 (6 bases). Deletions cut 1 base from V and 2 bases from J, with 8 bases between. The CDR3 is 15 amino acids. Looked up from germline, CDR1 is LNHNV and CDR2 is YYDKDF (reference sequence). The CDR3 bases are TGTGCCACCAGCAGAGTGGGGGCTACTAATGAAAAACTGTTTTTT. Its translation: CATSRVGATNEKLFF.

V usage is TRBV29-1 and J usage is TRBJ1-2; TRBD1 matches 8 bases. CDR3 length: 16 residues. The V gene end was trimmed by 1 base and the J gene end by 0 bases; junction bases not matched to a gene: 7. Germline assignment: CDR1 SQVTM and CDR2 ANQGSEA. The CDR3 is CSVEGGQAPTNYGYTF. In nucleotides, the CDR3 is TGCAGCGTTGAAGGGGGACAGGCGCCCACTAACTATGGCTACACCTTC.

This chain uses TRBV12-5 with TRBJ1-1; possibly TRBD1 for D (5 bases). Looked up from germline, CDR1 is LGHNT and CDR2 is FRNRAP. Trimming left V 2 bases short and J 1 base short, with 8 bases between. The length of the CDR3 is 14 residues. The CDR3 DNA reads as TGTGCTAGTGGTTTGAGGCAGGGGAACACTGAAGCTTTCTTT. Amino acid sequence: CASGLRQGNTEAFF.

This chain uses TRBV2 with TRBJ1-1, with no clear D. V was shortened by 2 bases and J by 3 bases, with 10 bases between the two germline ends. The V gene's germline CDR1 is SNHLY and CDR2 FYNNEI. The CDR3 sequence is 14 residues long. CDR3 sequence (DNA): TGTGCCAGCAGTGAACGGAGGACGGACACTGAAGCTTTCTTT. It is translated as CASSERRTDTEAFF.

The V and J genes are TRBV7-9 and TRBJ1-1, with D maybe TRBD1 (6 bases). V lost 5 bases to trimming and J lost 2 bases, with 18 bases between them. CDR1 and CDR2 from the germline V gene are SEHNR and FQNEAQ (reference sequence). The CDR3 length is 16 residues. The CDR3 DNA is TGTGCCAGCAGCGCCAGCGGACAGAGCATTAACACTGAAGCTTTCTTT. Amino acids: CASSASGQSINTEAFF.

The J gene is TRBJ2-3, the V gene TRBV7-3, with 9 bases that match TRBD1. After removal of 2 bases from V and 2 bases from J, the junction contained 2 bases not matched to a gene. CDR1 and CDR2 from the germline V gene are SGHTA and FQGTGA. The CDR3 has 15 amino acids. The CDR3 sequence is CASSLDRGITDTQYF. DNA for the CDR3: TGTGCCAGCAGCTTAGACAGGGGGATCACAGATACGCAGTATTTT.

The chain has TRBV9 and TRBJ1-2; 8 nucleotides match TRBD1. The CDR3 runs 16 residues. CDR1 and CDR2 from the germline V gene are SGDLS and YYNGEE. The V segment lost 0 bases and the J segment 8 bases; nucleotides outside the gene matches: 12. Written as DNA, the CDR3 is TGTGCCAGCAGCGTAGACAGGGGCCAGGGGGCTTGGGGCTACACCTTC. Its translation is CASSVDRGQGAWGYTF.

The rearrangement links TRBV4-1 to TRBJ2-5; 15 nucleotides align to TRBD2. Unmatched junction bases numbered 9, after V lost 0 bases and J lost 4 bases. CDR3 size: 19 residues. CDR1 and CDR2 from the germline V gene are MGHRA and YSYEKL. The CDR3 is CASSQEAGLAGGRGETQYF. Written as DNA, the CDR3 is TGCGCCAGCAGCCAAGAGGCCGGACTAGCGGGGGGGAGAGGAGAGACCCAGTACTTC.

The genes are TRBV2 and TRBJ2-5; 9 bases line up with TRBD2. Germline CDR1 SNHLY, CDR2 FYNNEI. J was trimmed by 2 bases and V by 8 bases; bases with no gene match: 3. The length of the CDR3 is 13 residues. CDR3 residues: CASRLAAQETQYF. In nucleotides, the CDR3 is TGTGCCAGCCGACTAGCGGCTCAAGAGACCCAGTACTTC.

This chain links TRBV5-1 with TRBJ1-4; the D is unclear. The CDR3 runs 16 residues. V was cut by 3 bases and J by 4 bases, with 16 bases left in between. CDR1 and CDR2 (germline): SGHRS, YFSETQ. CDR3 in DNA: TGCGCCAGCAGCTCCTGGGGATCAAGTTTTAATGAAAAACTGTTTTTT. Translation: CASSSWGSSFNEKLFF.